These 27 T cell receptor beta chains were sequenced from one sample in a study of shared clonotypes between healthy human individuals. The data were produced by immunoSEQ multiplex PCR, yet TCRdb's version contains in-frame clones alone and is incomplete. This table has millions of clones, 93% appearing once. The naive CD8 fraction comprised CD45RO-negative cells positively selected for CCR7 and excluded terminally differentiated effector memory CD45RA+ cells. What was sequenced was naive CD8+ T cells from PBMCs. The receptors were gathered from a man younger than 35 in good health. Some clones in this sample may be carry-over from other donors' samples.

This chain connects TRBV6-1 to TRBJ2-5, with 9 bases aligning to TRBD2. V gave up 3 bases and J gave up 0 bases; unmatched junction bases: 11. Germline CDR1 is MNHNS and CDR2 is SASEGT. This CDR3 has 18 residues. CDR3 sequence: CASSDPTSGGGDQETQYF. The CDR3 nucleotides read TGTGCCAGCAGTGACCCAACCAGTGGCGGGGGGGACCAAGAGACCCAGTACTTC.

The chain carries TRBV12-1 and TRBJ2-2. TRBV12-1 is labeled a pseudogene. The CDR3 sequence is 15 residues long. The CDR3 loop is CASSFGPVNTGELFF. DNA of the CDR3: TGTGCCAGCAGCTTCGGTCCAGTGAACACCGGGGAGCTGTTTTTT.

V usage is TRBV7-9 and J usage is TRBJ2-7; a weak D match, TRBD2 (6 bases). V lost 5 bases to trimming and J lost 9 bases, with 20 bases between them. Germline-derived CDR1 and CDR2 are SEHNR and FQNEAQ (reference sequence). The CDR3 totals 14 residues. CDR3 in amino acids: CASSPLLGGSVQYF. CDR3 nucleotide sequence: TGTGCCAGCAGCCCCTTACTAGGAGGGAGCGTGCAGTACTTC.

The J gene is TRBJ2-3, the V gene TRBV25-1; 8 positions match TRBD2. Germline CDR1 MGHDK, CDR2 SYGVNS. Trimming cost V 1 base and J 0 bases; bases outside gene matches: 6. This CDR3 region has 17 residues. CDR3: CASSEWAAGESTDTQYF. The CDR3 nucleotides are TGTGCCAGCAGTGAATGGGCAGCGGGAGAAAGCACAGATACGCAGTATTTT. Full variable domain (rest looked up from reference TRBV25-1 and TRBJ2-3): EADIYQTPRYLVIGTGKKITLECSQTMGHDKMYWYQQDPGMELHLIHYSYGVNSTEKGDLSSESTVSRIRTEHFPLTLESARPSHTSQYLCASSEWAAGESTDTQYFGPGTRLTVL.

This clone showed up just a few times. This chain links TRBV7-8 with TRBJ2-7; tentatively, D is TRBD2 (6 bases). The CDR3 loop spans 20 amino acids. Trimming took off 5 bases at V and 3 bases at J, with 32 bases between the two ends. Germline CDR1 reads SGHVS; CDR2 reads FQNEAQ. The CDR3 here is CASSDLGGTPQIGGNYEQYF. CDR3 sequence (DNA): TGTGCCAGCAGCGACCTGGGGGGTACTCCCCAGATCGGGGGAAACTACGAGCAGTACTTC.

This chain connects TRBV5-1 to TRBJ2-1, with 9 bases that match TRBD2. Losses at the gene ends were 4 bases for V and 8 bases for J; bases not matched to a gene: 10. CDR1 SGHRS and CDR2 YFSETQ come from the germline V gene. The CDR3 length is 15 residues. The CDR3 DNA is TGCGCCAGCAGCATGCTAGCGGGAAGGCGAGATGAGCAGTTCTTC. Its protein is CASSMLAGRRDEQFF.

V is TRBV7-9 and J is TRBJ2-1, with 7 bases that match TRBD2. With 1 base clipped from V and 10 bases from J, the junction kept 7 bases outside the gene matches. CDR1 is SEHNR, CDR2 FQNEAQ, per germline (reference sequence). The CDR3 extends over 14 amino acids. The CDR3 bases are TGTGCCAGCAGCTTAGTCGGCGGGAGCGGCGAGCAGTTCTTC. This codes for CASSLVGGSGEQFF.

V usage is TRBV7-8 and J usage is TRBJ2-7, with a possible D match to TRBD2 (6 bases). Near its end, the DNA agrees better with TRBJ2-5, so the J call may be wrong. From germline, CDR1 is SGHVS and CDR2 FQNEAQ. This CDR3 region has 15 residues. The CDR3: CASSSPRDSTSTQYF. Written as DNA, the CDR3 is TGTGCCAGCAGCTCGCCGCGGGACTCCACTTCGACCCAGTACTTC.

The V and J genes are TRBV6-5 and TRBJ2-4, with 10 bases matching TRBD2. CDR1 is MNHEY and CDR2 is SVGAGI in the germline V gene. V lost 2 bases and J lost 9; bases outside the gene matches: 7. The CDR3 sequence is 15 residues long. The CDR3 nucleotides are TGTGCCAGCAGTTACGGACTAGCGGCTGAAGGCATTCAGTACTTC. The encoded protein is CASSYGLAAEGIQYF.

This chain links TRBV7-3 with TRBJ2-2; TRBD2 matches at 10 bases. The junction had 5 bases not matched to a gene; V was cut back by 0 bases and J by 7 bases. The CDR3 extends over 16 amino acids. The germline gives CDR1 SGHTA, CDR2 FQGTGA. This CDR3 reads CASSLTSGRAFGELFF. CDR3 sequence (DNA): TGTGCCAGCAGCTTAACCAGCGGGAGGGCCTTCGGGGAGCTGTTTTTT.

The chain combines TRBV28 with TRBJ2-1; 8 bases fit TRBD2. Germline V gene lookup returns CDR1 MDHEN and CDR2 SYDVKM. Losses at the gene ends were 3 bases for V and 0 bases for J; bases not matched to a gene: 13. The CDR3 is made up of 19 amino acids. CDR3: CASSFPRREAPSSYNEQFF. The CDR3, as DNA: TGTGCCAGCAGTTTCCCCCGGCGGGAGGCGCCGAGCTCCTACAATGAGCAGTTCTTC.

This clone has only one observation. The chain combines TRBV9 with TRBJ2-7; 7 bases are shared with TRBD2. The CDR3 totals 19 residues. CDR1 and CDR2 (germline): SGDLS, YYNGEE. V lost 0 bases and J lost 2; bases outside the gene matches: 17. CDR3 protein: CASSVAPRMASGAPYEQYF. CDR3 in DNA: TGTGCCAGCAGCGTAGCTCCCCGAATGGCTAGCGGAGCCCCCTACGAGCAGTACTTC.

The V and J genes are TRBV9 and TRBJ2-1; a weak D match, TRBD1 (6 bases). Deletions cut 0 bases from V and 3 bases from J, with 10 bases between. The CDR3 is 15 residues long. Germline values: CDR1 SGDLS, CDR2 YYNGEE. The CDR3, as DNA: TGTGCCAGCAGCGTAGATAGGGGACACTACAATGAGCAGTTCTTC. The encoded protein is CASSVDRGHYNEQFF.

V and J are TRBV5-1 and TRBJ1-4; 8 nucleotides line up with TRBD1. Trimming took 4 bases from V and 5 from J; bases not matched to a gene: 4. The CDR3 runs to 14 residues. Germline V gene sequence: CDR1 SGHRS, CDR2 YFSETQ. This CDR3 reads CASSPRTGNEKLFF. CDR3 DNA sequence: TGCGCCAGCAGCCCTCGGACAGGGAATGAAAAACTGTTTTTT.

In the case of this clone: The same CDR3 is also encoded by other DNA sequences in this sample. The V call is TRBV27, the J call TRBJ1-1; TRBD1 agrees at 7 bases. CDR1 is MNHEY and CDR2 is SMNVEV in the germline V gene (reference sequence). This CDR3 spans 14 amino acids. V was clipped by 5 bases and J by 1 base; unmatched bases: 4. The CDR3, as DNA: TGTGCCAGCAGTCTCCGACAGGGGAACACTGAAGCTTTCTTT. Residues: CASSLRQGNTEAFF.

The chain is built from TRBV11-2 and TRBJ2-1; the D call may be TRBD1 or TRBD2 (5 bases each). This CDR3 has 17 amino acids. V gave up 3 bases and J gave up 4 bases, with 19 bases separating them. Germline values: CDR1 SGHAT, CDR2 FQNNGV. The CDR3 is CASSFRGLPPAYNEQFF. The CDR3 DNA is TGTGCCAGCAGCTTTCGGGGCCTTCCCCCCGCATACAATGAGCAGTTCTTC.

This chain links TRBV19 with TRBJ1-5; D not resolved. This CDR3 has 14 amino acids. The germline V and J ends were trimmed by 7 bases and 8 bases, with 18 bases remaining between them. Germline assignment: CDR1 LNHDA and CDR2 SQIVND (reference sequence). CDR3 bases: TGTGCCAGTACATACAATTCCATTAGGGAGCCCCAGCATTTT. Translating it yields CASTYNSIREPQHF.

This sequence joins TRBV5-6 and TRBJ2-2, with D unresolved. Germline V gene lookup returns CDR1 SGHDT and CDR2 YYEEEE. Deletions cut 0 bases from V and 1 base from J, with 13 bases between. The CDR3 loop spans 17 amino acids. CDR3 loop: CASSLARRTLNTGELFF. CDR3 bases: TGTGCCAGCAGCTTGGCCAGAAGGACCCTGAACACCGGGGAGCTGTTTTTT. The entire variable domain, with the rest obtained from reference TRBV5-6 and TRBJ2-2, is as follows: DAGVTQSPTHLIKTRGQQVTLRCSPKSGHDTVSWYQQALGQGPQFIFQYYEEEERQRGNFPDRFSGHQFPNYSSELNVNALLLGDSALYLCASSLARRTLNTGELFFGEGSRLTVL.

This clone occurred a few times. V and J are TRBV19 and TRBJ1-5, with D possibly matching TRBD1 (6 bases). Germline lookup yields CDR1 LNHDA and CDR2 SQIVND (reference sequence). Trimming removed 10 bases at V and 5 bases at J, with 21 bases between. The CDR3 extends over 15 amino acids. The DNA for the CDR3 is TGTGCCACCCAGGGGTGGGGGGCTGGTGATCAGCCCCAGCATTTT. Its protein is CATQGWGAGDQPQHF.

V and J are TRBV6-1 and TRBJ2-7; a possible D gene is TRBD1 (5 bases). Trimming left V 0 bases short and J 9 bases short, with 18 bases between. Germline lookup yields CDR1 MNHNS and CDR2 SASEGT. The CDR3 covers 15 residues. CDR3 amino acids: CASSEAWGTDQGQYF. CDR3 nucleotides: TGTGCCAGCAGTGAAGCATGGGGAACCGACCAGGGGCAGTACTTC.

V and J are TRBV28 and TRBJ2-1; D is perhaps TRBD2 (5 bases). This CDR3 has 13 amino acids. Per germline, CDR1 MDHEN and CDR2 SYDVKM. The V end was cut by 10 bases, the J end by 6 bases, with 16 bases between. The CDR3 DNA reads as TGTGCCATAGGGAGCCGTACTTCCAATGAGCAGTTCTTC. Its protein product is CAIGSRTSNEQFF.

Only one count was recorded for this clone. The sample has other DNA sequences that encode this CDR3 too. The chain couples TRBV9 to TRBJ2-7; 8 nucleotides agree with TRBD2. Trimming at V came to 1 base and at J to 6 bases, leaving 0 bases not matched to a gene. Germline lookup yields CDR1 SGDLS and CDR2 YYNGEE. This CDR3 has 12 amino acids. Here the CDR3 DNA reads TGTGCCAGCAGCGTAAGCGGGGGCGAGCAGTACTTC. It encodes CASSVSGGEQYF.

CDR3 sequence (DNA): TGTGCCAGCAGTTTAGTGCGGGCCAATGAGCAGTTCTTC. Residues: CASSLVRANEQFF. The chain recombines TRBV28 with TRBJ2-1, with D perhaps TRBD2 (5 bases). The CDR3 runs to 13 residues. The germline V gene encodes CDR1 MDHEN and CDR2 SYDVKM. The V end lost 2 bases, the J end lost 6 bases, and 8 bases lay between the germline ends.

The chain recombines TRBV7-8 with TRBJ2-1; 8 bases map to TRBD2. Germline CDR1 reads SGHVS; CDR2 reads FQNEAQ. The CDR3 sequence is 15 residues long. V lost 7 bases to trimming and J lost 8 bases; unmatched junction nucleotides: 13. The CDR3 region is CASILSKRESDEQFF. CDR3 nucleotide sequence: TGTGCCAGCATCCTTTCAAAGCGGGAGAGCGATGAGCAGTTCTTC.

The rearrangement links TRBV7-6 to TRBJ2-1, with TRBD1 identical over 10 bases. The junction had 2 bases not matched to a gene; V was cut back by 1 base and J by 5 bases. The CDR3 totals 15 residues. CDR1 is SGHVS, CDR2 FNYEAQ, per germline. This CDR3 reads CASSLVGTGDNEQFF. The CDR3 nucleotides are TGTGCCAGCAGCTTAGTTGGGACAGGGGACAATGAGCAGTTCTTC.

With regard to this clone: The same CDR3 also results from other DNA sequences found in this sample. The gene calls are TRBV6-4 and TRBJ1-5, with D possibly TRBD1 on 5 matching bases. This CDR3 region has 13 residues. Looked up from germline, CDR1 is MRHNA and CDR2 is SNTAGT. Deletions cut 0 bases from V and 5 bases from J, with 5 bases between. CDR3 loop: CASSDSTDQPQHF. CDR3 DNA: TGTGCCAGCAGTGACTCGACAGATCAGCCCCAGCATTTT.

V is TRBV4-1 and J is TRBJ1-2, with D possibly matching TRBD1 (6 bases). Trimming took off 3 bases at V and 4 bases at J, with 12 bases between the two ends. Germline values: CDR1 MGHRA, CDR2 YSYEKL. The CDR3 sequence is 14 residues long. The CDR3 here is CASSQGRTAYGYTF. In DNA, the CDR3 is TGCGCCAGCAGCCAGGGACGGACAGCCTATGGCTACACCTTC.